This T cell receptor beta chain derives from a study of T cell responses to AZD1222 COVID-19 vaccine. General study findings and limits: Spike-specific TCR breadth and depth both grew after two AZD1222 doses. The study identified only five or six AZD1222 recipients as seropositive at baseline. Spike-wide coverage was observed for vaccine-associated CD4 TCRs, with dominant responses at 160-218 and 743-854. The donor group comprised mostly white British people and more females; the analysis possibly underestimated clonal diversity.

This clone has just one count. Its antigen is as yet unknown. The repertoire was sequenced with immunoSEQ multiplex PCR; TCRdb's copy has only in-frame clones and lacks some. The data contain about 220,000 clones, about 93% of them singletons. Between the trimmed V and J ends, which lost 5 bases and 2 bases, there was a span of 15 bases. The CDR3 loop spans 15 amino acids. Looked up from germline, CDR1 is SEHNR and CDR2 is FQNEAQ (reference sequence). Here the sequenced sample was peripheral blood, taken on day 0 of MenACWY control vaccination. V is TRBV7-9 and J is TRBJ1-2; possible D gene TRBD1, 5 bases. This TCR came from an adult in good health. The CDR3 DNA reads TGTGCCAGCAGCCCCGACGGGGCCAGGAACTATGGCTACACCTTC. It encodes CASSPDGARNYGYTF.